This TCR beta chain appears in the sequencing data of a study of T-cell reconstitution after alpha-beta-depleted transplantation in children. Unique molecular identifiers were incorporated into the prepared TCRbeta library. TCRdb processed the PCR reads anew with MiXCR; each CDR3 protein has one entry. The table records approximately 420,000 distinct CDR3 sequences, approximately 11% of them present only once. The V gene's germline CDR1 is DFQATT and CDR2 SNEGSKA (reference sequence). The CDR3 is 17 residues long. After removal of 3 bases from V and 7 bases from J, the junction contained 12 bases not matched to a gene. This clonotype appeared a few times.

This TCR was sampled from a human donor who donated a stem cell graft to a child with acute myeloid leukemia. The V call is TRBV20-1, the J call TRBJ2-1; TRBD2 matches 13 bases. This material consisted of PBMCs from the stem cell graft donor, taken from the stem cell graft. The CDR3 region is CSASTGGTSGVRNEQFF. DNA of the CDR3: TGCAGTGCTAGTACAGGAGGGACTAGCGGGGTTCGAAATGAGCAGTTCTTC.